These 9 T cell receptor beta chains originate from one sample sequenced in a study of OX40 agonist ivuxolimab in advanced cancers. Using immunoSEQ multiplex PCR, the repertoire was profiled, and TCRdb retains in-frame clones only, with some absent. The sample records some 66,000 clones, around 83% being singletons. Sample: CD4+ or CD8+ T cells sorted from blood, taken in a trial of the OX40 agonist ivuxolimab. The receptors here all came from an adult with an advanced solid tumor such as melanoma, head and neck, liver or kidney cancer.

The V and J genes are TRBV27 and TRBJ1-1; D gene uncertain. This CDR3 is 14 amino acids long. Per germline, CDR1 MNHEY and CDR2 SMNVEV (reference sequence). V was trimmed by 0 bases and J by 6 bases, leaving 11 bases between them. The CDR3 region has the DNA TGTGCCAGCAGTTTATCCTACCTCAATCCTGAAGCTTTCTTT. It yields the protein CASSLSYLNPEAFF.

The chain carries TRBV5-4 and TRBJ2-6; the match to TRBD1 covers 9 bases. The CDR3 runs to 18 residues. V lost 2 bases and J lost 0; bases outside the gene matches: 6. Germline assignment: CDR1 SGHNT and CDR2 YYREEE (reference sequence). Written as DNA, the CDR3 is TGTGCCAGCAGCTTAACAGGGGGCCGCGACTCTGGGGCCAACGTCCTGACTTTC. This translates into CASSLTGGRDSGANVLTF. Full variable domain (outside the CDR3, taken from reference TRBV5-4 and TRBJ2-6): ETGVTQSPTHLIKTRGQQVTLRCSSQSGHNTVSWYQQALGQGPQFIFQYYREEENGRGNFPPRFSGLQFPNYSSELNVNALELDDSALYLCASSLTGGRDSGANVLTFGAGSRLTVL.

The J gene is TRBJ2-7, the V gene TRBV21-1; no DNA check was done on the table's D call, TRBD1. TRBV21-1 is a recognized pseudogene. The CDR3 spans 18 residues. The CDR3 loop is CASSKGDGDNERRNEQYF. CDR3 DNA sequence: TGTGCCAGCAGCAAAGGGGACGGGGACAACGAGCGCCGTAACGAGCAGTACTTC.

This sequence joins TRBV7-3 and TRBJ2-2; 8 nucleotides line up with TRBD2. Unmatched junction bases numbered 4, after V lost 1 base and J lost 6 bases. Germline V gives CDR1 SGHTA, CDR2 FQGTGA. The length of the CDR3 is 15 residues. CDR3 in amino acids: CASSLNGRASGELFF. DNA for the CDR3: TGTGCCAGCAGCTTAAACGGGAGGGCTTCCGGGGAGCTGTTTTTT.

The sample holds a few counts of this clone. The chain joins TRBV7-8 to TRBJ1-2; 10 nucleotides line up with TRBD1. The CDR3 totals 16 residues. V lost 2 bases to trimming and J lost 0 bases; unmatched junction nucleotides: 3. Germline loops: CDR1 SGHVS, CDR2 FQNEAQ. The CDR3 loop is CASSLRDRGANYGYTF. The CDR3 DNA sequence: TGTGCCAGCAGCTTACGGGACAGGGGAGCTAACTATGGCTACACCTTC.

V and J are TRBV6-5 and TRBJ1-4; D ambiguous. Per germline, CDR1 MNHEY and CDR2 SVGAGI. CDR3 size: 15 residues. Trimming removed 6 bases at V and 0 bases at J, with 11 bases between. The CDR3 bases are TGTGCCAGCAGGAGAGTGGGAACAACTAATGAAAAACTGTTTTTT. As protein: CASRRVGTTNEKLFF.

The chain recombines TRBV7-5 with TRBJ2-7; the tabulated D call, TRBD2, remains unverified against the DNA. TRBV7-5 is a recognized pseudogene. The CDR3 is 18 residues long. The CDR3 coding sequence is TGTGTCAGAAGCTTAGGCCCCCCTAGCGGGAGGGCCAGTTACGAGCAGTACTTC. This codes for CVRSLGPPSGRASYEQYF.

CDR3 DNA sequence: TGTGCCAGCAGCGTGCAGGGTAACACTGAAGCTTTCTTT. This sequence encodes CASSVQGNTEAFF. V gene TRBV11-1 combines with J gene TRBJ1-1; tentatively, D is TRBD1 (5 bases). This CDR3 has 13 residues. Germline V gene data show CDR1 as SGHAT and CDR2 as FQDESV (reference sequence). Trimming stripped 5 bases from V and 2 bases from J, with 9 bases between.

The rearrangement links TRBV7-2 to TRBJ1-1; tentatively, D is TRBD1 (6 bases). Germline CDR1 is SGHTA and CDR2 is FQGNSA. With 5 bases removed from V and 11 bases from J, the gap between germline ends came to 12 bases. CDR3 size: 11 residues. CDR3 loop: CASSPTGGAFF. The CDR3 nucleotides read TGTGCCAGCAGCCCGACAGGCGGGGCTTTCTTT. Full variable domain (rest looked up from reference TRBV7-2 and TRBJ1-1): GAGVSQSPSNKVTEKGKDVELRCDPISGHTALYWYRQSLGQGLEFLIYFQGNSAPDKSGLPSDRFSAERTGGSVSTLTIQRTQQEDSAVYLCASSPTGGAFFGQGTRLTVV.